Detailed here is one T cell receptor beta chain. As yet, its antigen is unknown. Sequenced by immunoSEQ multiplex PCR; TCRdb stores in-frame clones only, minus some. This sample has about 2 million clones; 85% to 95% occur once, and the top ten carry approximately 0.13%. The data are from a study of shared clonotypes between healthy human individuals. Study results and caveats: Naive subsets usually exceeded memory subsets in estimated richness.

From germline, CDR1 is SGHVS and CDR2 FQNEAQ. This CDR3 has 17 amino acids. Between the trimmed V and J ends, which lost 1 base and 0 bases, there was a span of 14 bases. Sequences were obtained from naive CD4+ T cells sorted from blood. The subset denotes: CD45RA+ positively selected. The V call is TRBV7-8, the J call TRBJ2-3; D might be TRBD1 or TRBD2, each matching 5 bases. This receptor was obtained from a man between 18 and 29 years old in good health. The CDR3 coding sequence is TGTGCCAGCAGCTTAGGGGGGTATCGGCCCAGCACAGATACGCAGTATTTT. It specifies CASSLGGYRPSTDTQYF.